The present TCR beta chain was sequenced within a study of CD8 T cells in Susac syndrome. Study conclusions and caveats: It was acknowledged in the study that the number of individuals who were included in its TCR sequencing and HLA analysis was relatively small.

Points on this clonotype: Its cognate antigen is unknown.

The V end was cut by 7 bases, the J end by 1 base, with 13 bases between. Germline V gives CDR1 SGHTA, CDR2 FQGNSA. This CDR3 is built from 14 residues. Reverse transcription of roughly 0.5 to 1 ug RNA was performed with random hexamers. By means of immunoSEQ multiplex PCR, TCR beta CDR3 spanning 54 Vbeta and 13 Jbeta underwent amplification. TCRdb called the immunoSEQ multiplex PCR reads again in MiXCR, with one record for every CDR3 protein. The sample comprises 120,000 or so distinct CDR3 sequences, around 94% of which are singletons, and about 0.12% rests with the top ten. TCR beta sequencing was performed on blood CD8+ and CD4+ T cells. It was negative isolation that provided the CD8+ and CD4+ T cells, whereas TEMRA cells were enriched by FACS.

The origin of this receptor is a human donor with multiple sclerosis. Sequenced input: CD4+ T cells from PBMCs. The chain is built from TRBV7-2 and TRBJ1-1; D is uncertain. The CDR3 nucleotides are TGTGCCAGCACCACAAGCGGCGGGAACACTGAAGCTTTCTTT. This codes for CASTTSGGNTEAFF. The whole variable domain, remainder taken from reference TRBV7-2 and TRBJ1-1, is GAGVSQSPSNKVTEKGKDVELRCDPISGHTALYWYRQSLGQGLEFLIYFQGNSAPDKSGLPSDRFSAERTGGSVSTLTIQRTQQEDSAVYLCASTTSGGNTEAFFGQGTRLTVV.